The following is a T cell receptor (beta chain) sequence with its context. The antigen is undetermined. A second about 7 to 11 cycle PCR used barcoded and J-beta primers. Template switching added a 12-random-nucleotide identifier to every cDNA molecule. TCRdb recomputed calls from the 5' RACE reads with MiXCR, one row per CDR3 protein. The sample lists over a million distinct CDR3 sequences; 40% to 50% were seen once. This specimen belongs to a study of blood T cells in healthy people across ages. Broader study findings: Long-lived donors had more naive CD4+ cells and higher diversity than aged donors.

This clonotype was sampled from a woman aged 18-30 years in good health. The sequencing sample was made of blood.

CDR3 DNA: TGTGCCAGCAGTTGGGGCGACAGACGTCAAGAGACCCAGTACTTC. This codes for CASSWGDRRQETQYF. This rearrangement joins TRBV28 to TRBJ2-5, with D maybe TRBD1 (5 bases). Germline V gene lookup returns CDR1 MDHEN and CDR2 SYDVKM. The CDR3 spans 15 residues. Trimming shortened V by 4 bases and J by 2 bases, and 14 bases separated the two germline ends.